This passage covers 21 T cell receptor beta chains from one sample sequenced in a study of neoadjuvant anti-PD-1 for oral cavity cancer. Measured with immunoSEQ multiplex PCR; TCRdb has only the in-frame clones, and not every one. The table has roughly 13,000 clones, around three quarters seen once. The specimen was PBMCs, collected before nivolumab (anti-PD-1) treatment. The receptors stem from a person aged 40 to 85 with oral cavity squamous cell carcinoma.

This clone was recorded a few times. This chain uses TRBV30 with TRBJ2-1; 11 nucleotides agree with TRBD2. CDR1 and CDR2 from the germline V gene are GTSNPN and SVGIG (reference sequence). The junction had 5 bases not matched to a gene; V was cut back by 0 bases and J by 7 bases. This CDR3 is 15 amino acids long. The CDR3 bases are TGTGCCTGGAGTGTAATAGCGGGGGGGTATAATGAGCAGTTCTTC. This translates into CAWSVIAGGYNEQFF.

The chain couples TRBV28 to TRBJ2-7; 7 positions agree with TRBD1. The CDR3 extends over 14 amino acids. Germline V gene data show CDR1 as MDHEN and CDR2 as SYDVKM. V gave up 4 bases and J gave up 0 bases; unmatched junction bases: 3. CDR3 bases: TGTGCCAGCAGTTCTACAGGGGTCTCCTACGAGCAGTACTTC. Translated: CASSSTGVSYEQYF. The full variable domain, rest sourced from reference TRBV28 and TRBJ2-7, is DVKVTQSSRYLVKRTGEKVFLECVQDMDHENMFWYRQDPGLGLRLIYFSYDVKMKEKGDIPEGYSVSREKKERFSLILESASTNQTSMYLCASSSTGVSYEQYFGPGTRLTVT.

This clone showed up just a few times. The V call is TRBV28, the J call TRBJ2-3; D uncertain. This CDR3 is built from 16 residues. Trimming stripped 3 bases from V and 0 bases from J, with 13 bases between. The germline V gene has CDR1 MDHEN and CDR2 SYDVKM. DNA of the CDR3: TGTGCCAGCAGTTTTTCGTGGGGAACAAGCACAGATACGCAGTATTTT. Protein sequence: CASSFSWGTSTDTQYF.

This clone has more than one count but fewer than ten. The CDR3 nucleotides are TGTGCCAGTTTAAGGACTGCAGTGGGGCTGACCGGGGAGCTGTTTTTT. Translating it yields CASLRTAVGLTGELFF. The V gene is TRBV19, the J gene TRBJ2-2; D may match TRBD1 or TRBD2 (5 bases each). This CDR3 is built from 16 residues. Trimming stripped 8 bases from V and 5 bases from J, with 21 bases between. CDR1 is LNHDA, CDR2 SQIVND, per germline (reference sequence). Complete variable domain (other parts from reference TRBV19 and TRBJ2-2): DGGITQSPKYLFRKEGQNVTLSCEQNLNHDAMYWYRQDPGQGLRLIYYSQIVNDFQKGDIAEGYSVSREKKESFPLTVTSAQKNPTAFYLCASLRTAVGLTGELFFGEGSRLTVL.

This clone was observed once. The CDR3 nucleotides are TGTGCCAGCAGCGAGAAGGGGGCCCTTCTGAATGAGCAGTTCTTC. Translation gives CASSEKGALLNEQFF. The chain carries TRBV7-9 and TRBJ2-1; 7 nucleotides match TRBD1. This CDR3 has 15 residues. With 5 bases clipped from V and 7 bases from J, the junction kept 11 bases outside the gene matches. Per the germline V gene, CDR1 is SEHNR and CDR2 is FQNEAQ (reference sequence).

This chain links TRBV19 with TRBJ1-5; the D is unclear. Trimming removed 5 bases at V and 0 bases at J, with 20 bases between. In germline, CDR1 is LNHDA, CDR2 SQIVND (reference sequence). The CDR3 runs 18 residues. This CDR3 reads CASSYDLLVRVSNQPQHF. Written as DNA, the CDR3 is TGTGCCAGTAGTTATGATCTATTGGTTAGGGTTAGCAATCAGCCCCAGCATTTT.

V and J are TRBV10-3 and TRBJ2-1, with D tentatively TRBD2 (6 bases). Germline V gives CDR1 ENHRY, CDR2 SYGVKD. The CDR3 has 15 residues. Trimming stripped 7 bases from V and 5 bases from J, with 18 bases between. CDR3 DNA: TGTGCCATCAATACGGGAGAGGGAGCTCACAATGAGCAGTTCTTC. It is translated as CAINTGEGAHNEQFF.

V and J are TRBV30 and TRBJ1-1; D gene uncertain. Per germline, CDR1 GTSNPN and CDR2 SVGIG (reference sequence). V dropped 0 bases and J dropped 7 bases, with 9 bases sitting between them. CDR3 length equals 12 residues. The CDR3 here is CAWSVFPGEAFF. CDR3 DNA: TGTGCCTGGAGTGTATTTCCGGGTGAAGCTTTCTTT.

The chain is built from TRBV6-1 and TRBJ1-2, with TRBD1 matching 8 bases. The V gene end was trimmed by 4 bases and the J gene end by 4 bases; junction bases not matched to a gene: 2. Germline CDR1 MNHNS, CDR2 SASEGT. The CDR3 loop spans 13 amino acids. The CDR3 loop reads CASSGTGPYGYTF. The CDR3 DNA reads as TGTGCCAGCAGTGGGACAGGGCCCTATGGCTACACCTTC.

The rearrangement links TRBV7-9 to TRBJ2-5; D might be TRBD1 (5 bases). The CDR3 runs to 13 residues. With 3 bases removed from V and 5 bases from J, the gap between germline ends came to 10 bases. Looked up from germline, CDR1 is SEHNR and CDR2 is FQNEAQ (reference sequence). CDR3 loop: CASSFSGFETQYF. The DNA of the CDR3 is TGTGCCAGCAGCTTCTCAGGGTTTGAGACCCAGTACTTC.

This rearrangement joins TRBV9 to TRBJ2-3; D is uncertain. The CDR3 runs to 15 residues. Germline V gene sequence: CDR1 SGDLS, CDR2 YYNGEE. The V end was cut by 1 base, the J end by 0 bases, with 9 bases between. The CDR3 DNA is TGTGCCAGCAGCGTAAACAGACTTAGCACAGATACGCAGTATTTT. Protein: CASSVNRLSTDTQYF.

The genes are TRBV9 and TRBJ2-3; D is undetermined. The CDR3 spans 13 residues. Germline CDR1 SGDLS, CDR2 YYNGEE. Between the trimmed V and J ends, which lost 4 bases and 4 bases, there was a span of 10 bases. Here the CDR3 DNA reads TGTGCCAGCAGCCCGGGTTGGCCAGATACGCAGTATTTT. Protein: CASSPGWPDTQYF.

The chain couples TRBV19 to TRBJ2-7, with 14 bases matching TRBD2. This CDR3 has 21 residues. Germline V gene data show CDR1 as LNHDA and CDR2 as SQIVND (reference sequence). The J segment lost 1 base and the V segment lost 3 bases, leaving 17 bases of the junction unmatched. In nucleotides, the CDR3 is TGTGCCAGTAGTATGGGGGGACTAGCGGGAGCATTATACGGGCTATCCTACGAGCAGTACTTC. It translates to CASSMGGLAGALYGLSYEQYF.

V and J are TRBV11-1 and TRBJ1-2; a weak D match, TRBD1 (5 bases). Trimming took off 5 bases at V and 1 base at J, with 20 bases between the two ends. The germline gives CDR1 SGHAT, CDR2 FQDESV (reference sequence). The CDR3 loop spans 17 amino acids. The CDR3 nucleotides are TGTGCCAGCAGCCCCAACAGCTGGGGCCGCGGTAACTATGGCTACACCTTC. It translates to CASSPNSWGRGNYGYTF.

This chain joins TRBV28 and TRBJ1-5, with D possibly being TRBD1 (5 bases). This CDR3 is built from 17 residues. V was clipped by 2 bases and J by 0 bases, with 14 bases between them. Germline V lookup: CDR1 MDHEN, CDR2 SYDVKM. CDR3 sequence: CASSLRAGSYSNQPQHF. CDR3 in DNA: TGTGCCAGCAGTTTACGAGCAGGGAGTTATAGCAATCAGCCCCAGCATTTT.

The rearrangement joins TRBV5-1 to TRBJ2-1, with 9 bases lining up with TRBD2. The germline CDR1 and CDR2 sequences are SGHRS and YFSETQ. The CDR3 is 13 amino acids. V trimming: 4 bases; J trimming: 8 bases; junction bases outside the gene matches: 4. The CDR3 loop is CASSGLAGDEQFF. As DNA, the CDR3 is TGCGCCAGCAGCGGCTTAGCGGGGGATGAGCAGTTCTTC. The full variable domain, in which reference TRBV5-1 and TRBJ2-1 provide the parts outside the CDR3, is KAGVTQTPRYLIKTRGQQVTLSCSPISGHRSVSWYQQTPGQGLQFLFEYFSETQRNKGNFPGRFSGRQFSNSRSEMNVSTLELGDSALYLCASSGLAGDEQFFGPGTRLTVL.

This clone occurred a few times. The chain carries TRBV6-1 and TRBJ1-2; 9 nucleotides agree with TRBD1. Germline CDR1 is MNHNS and CDR2 is SASEGT. V dropped 0 bases and J dropped 8; count of bases not matched to a gene: 4. The CDR3 covers 14 residues. CDR3 amino acids: CASSEAGTGLGYTF. Here the CDR3 DNA reads TGTGCCAGCAGTGAAGCCGGGACAGGGCTCGGCTACACCTTC.

The V call is TRBV14, the J call TRBJ2-7, with D hard to call. Germline CDR1 is SGHDN and CDR2 is FVKESK. Trimming took off 0 bases at V and 0 bases at J, with 6 bases between the two ends. The CDR3 spans 14 residues. The CDR3 DNA is TGTGCCAGCAGCCAAGATTGGAGCTCCTACGAGCAGTACTTC. Residues: CASSQDWSSYEQYF.

This rearrangement joins TRBV6-1 to TRBJ1-1; D is unclear. Germline V gives CDR1 MNHNS, CDR2 SASEGT. V dropped 4 bases and J dropped 2 bases, with 14 bases sitting between them. The length of the CDR3 is 15 residues. The DNA of the CDR3 is TGTGCCAGCAGTGTCGGGAGCTTACTAAACACTGAAGCTTTCTTT. Translated, it gives CASSVGSLLNTEAFF.

This clone showed up just a few times. The CDR3 reads CASSEPYIQETQYF. The CDR3 DNA sequence: TGTGCCAGCAGTGAGCCCTACATTCAAGAGACCCAGTACTTC. The V gene is TRBV6-6, the J gene TRBJ2-5, with D hard to call. The CDR3 runs 14 residues. Between the trimmed V and J ends, which lost 5 bases and 2 bases, there was a span of 12 bases. Germline lookup yields CDR1 MNHNY and CDR2 SVGAGI (reference sequence).

The chain is built from TRBV13 and TRBJ2-7; D is ambiguous. The CDR3 runs to 12 residues. CDR1 PRHDT and CDR2 FYEKMQ come from the germline V gene (reference sequence). The V end lost 3 bases, the J end lost 7 bases, and 10 bases lay between the germline ends. The CDR3 here is CASSLPLGEQYF. CDR3 bases: TGTGCCAGCAGCTTGCCCTTGGGGGAGCAGTACTTC. The variable domain in full, completed from reference TRBV13 and TRBJ2-7, reads AAGVIQSPRHLIKEKRETATLKCYPIPRHDTVYWYQQGPGQDPQFLISFYEKMQSDKGSIPDRFSAQQFSDYHSELNMSSLELGDSALYFCASSLPLGEQYFGPGTRLTVT.